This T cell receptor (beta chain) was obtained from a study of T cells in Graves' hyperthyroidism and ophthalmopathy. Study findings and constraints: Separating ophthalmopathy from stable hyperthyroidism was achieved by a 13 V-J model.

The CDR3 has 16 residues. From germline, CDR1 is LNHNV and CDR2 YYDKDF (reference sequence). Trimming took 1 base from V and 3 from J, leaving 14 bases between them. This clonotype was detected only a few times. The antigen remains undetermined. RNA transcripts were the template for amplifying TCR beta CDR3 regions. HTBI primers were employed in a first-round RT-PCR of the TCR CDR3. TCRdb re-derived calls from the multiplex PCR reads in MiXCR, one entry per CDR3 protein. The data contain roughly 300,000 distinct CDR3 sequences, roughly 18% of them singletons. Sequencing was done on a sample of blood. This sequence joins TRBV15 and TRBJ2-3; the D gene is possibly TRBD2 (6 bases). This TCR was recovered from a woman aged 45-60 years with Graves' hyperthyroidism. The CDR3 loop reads CATSRVEGLVTDTQYF. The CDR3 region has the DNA TGTGCCACCAGCAGAGTGGAGGGACTCGTGACAGATACGCAGTATTTT.